This T cell receptor (beta chain) was sequenced for a study of shared clonotypes between healthy human individuals. On the study more broadly: Serving as donors were a couple of women and a few men, whose ages spanned 18 to 49. Overall study findings and caveats: Estimated richness values were generally larger in naive subsets than in memory subsets.

The donors, all of them Caucasian adults, lived in Nashville, Tennessee. The method was immunoSEQ multiplex PCR; TCRdb's version includes in-frame clones alone and lacks a portion of them. The data contain around 1.6 million clones, nearly 99% of them seen just once; the ten biggest clones take up roughly 0.4%. The CDR3 contains 13 residues. Per germline, CDR1 GTSNPN and CDR2 SVGIG (reference sequence). The V gene lost 0 bases and the J gene lost 2 bases, with 8 bases spanning the gap. Regarding this clone: Its specificity is unknown.

The TCR originated in a man younger than 40 in good health. The chain recombines TRBV30 with TRBJ2-7; D is unresolved. The sequencing input was naive CD4+ T cells sorted from blood. Subset here: CD45RA+ positively selected. The CDR3: CAWSVGVTYEQYF. The CDR3 DNA sequence: TGTGCCTGGAGTGTAGGTGTTACCTACGAGCAGTACTTC.